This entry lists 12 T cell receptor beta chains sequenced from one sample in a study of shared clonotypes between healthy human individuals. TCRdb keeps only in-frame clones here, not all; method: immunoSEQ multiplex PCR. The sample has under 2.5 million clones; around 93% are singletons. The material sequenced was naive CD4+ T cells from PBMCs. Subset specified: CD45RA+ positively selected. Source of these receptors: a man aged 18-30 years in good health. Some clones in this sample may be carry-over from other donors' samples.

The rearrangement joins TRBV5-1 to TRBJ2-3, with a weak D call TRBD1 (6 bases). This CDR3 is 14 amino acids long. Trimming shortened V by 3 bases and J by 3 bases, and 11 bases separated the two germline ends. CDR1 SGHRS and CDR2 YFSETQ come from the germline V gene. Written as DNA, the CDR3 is TGCGCCAGCAGCTCGATACAGGGTACAGATACGCAGTATTTT. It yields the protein CASSSIQGTDTQYF. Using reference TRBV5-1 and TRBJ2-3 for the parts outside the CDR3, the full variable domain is KAGVTQTPRYLIKTRGQQVTLSCSPISGHRSVSWYQQTPGQGLQFLFEYFSETQRNKGNFPGRFSGRQFSNSRSEMNVSTLELGDSALYLCASSSIQGTDTQYFGPGTRLTVL.

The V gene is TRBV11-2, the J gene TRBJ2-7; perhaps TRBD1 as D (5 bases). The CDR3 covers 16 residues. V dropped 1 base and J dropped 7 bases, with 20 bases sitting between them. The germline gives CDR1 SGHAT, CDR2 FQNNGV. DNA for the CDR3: TGTGCCAGCAGCTTAGCTCTACGTCCAGGGTCTTGGGAGCAGTACTTC. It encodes CASSLALRPGSWEQYF. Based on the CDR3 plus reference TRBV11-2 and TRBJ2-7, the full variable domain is EAGVAQSPRYKIIEKRQSVAFWCNPISGHATLYWYQQILGQGPKLLIQFQNNGVVDDSQLPKDRFSAERLKGVDSTLKIQPAKLEDSAVYLCASSLALRPGSWEQYFGPGTRLTVT.

The CDR3 coding sequence is TGTGCCAGCAGTTTCAGCTTCAATCAGCCCCAGCATTTT. Its translation: CASSFSFNQPQHF. This chain joins TRBV28 and TRBJ1-5; D gene uncertain. CDR3 length: 13 amino acids. Germline V gene data show CDR1 as MDHEN and CDR2 as SYDVKM. Trimming took off 3 bases at V and 3 bases at J, with 6 bases between the two ends.

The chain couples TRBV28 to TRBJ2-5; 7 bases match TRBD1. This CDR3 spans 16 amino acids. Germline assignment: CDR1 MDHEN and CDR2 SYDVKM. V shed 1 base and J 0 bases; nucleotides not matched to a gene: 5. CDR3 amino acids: CASSLSGTVYQETQYF. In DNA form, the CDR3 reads TGTGCCAGCAGTTTATCTGGGACAGTGTACCAAGAGACCCAGTACTTC.

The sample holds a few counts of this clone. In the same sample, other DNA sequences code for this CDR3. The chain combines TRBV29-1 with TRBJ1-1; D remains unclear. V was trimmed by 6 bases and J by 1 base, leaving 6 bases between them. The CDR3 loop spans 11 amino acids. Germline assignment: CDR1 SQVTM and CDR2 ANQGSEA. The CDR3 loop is CSVKGNTEAFF. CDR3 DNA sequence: TGCAGCGTGAAGGGGAACACTGAAGCTTTCTTT. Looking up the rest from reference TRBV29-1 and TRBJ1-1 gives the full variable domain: SAVISQKPSRDICQRGTSLTIQCQVDSQVTMMFWYRQQPGQSLTLIATANQGSEATYESGFVIDKFPISRPNLTFSTLTVSNMSPEDSSIYLCSVKGNTEAFFGQGTRLTVV.

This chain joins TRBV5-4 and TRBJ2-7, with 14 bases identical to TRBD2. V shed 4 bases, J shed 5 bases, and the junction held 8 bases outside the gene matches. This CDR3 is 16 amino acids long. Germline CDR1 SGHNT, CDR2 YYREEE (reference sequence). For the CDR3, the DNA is TGTGCCAGCAGCCTCCCGGGACTAGCGGGAGTAAACGAGCAGTACTTC. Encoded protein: CASSLPGLAGVNEQYF. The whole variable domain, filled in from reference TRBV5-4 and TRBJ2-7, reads ETGVTQSPTHLIKTRGQQVTLRCSSQSGHNTVSWYQQALGQGPQFIFQYYREEENGRGNFPPRFSGLQFPNYSSELNVNALELDDSALYLCASSLPGLAGVNEQYFGPGTRLTVT.

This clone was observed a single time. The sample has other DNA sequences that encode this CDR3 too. This CDR3 is CASSSGTYEQYF. DNA of the CDR3: TGCGCCAGCAGTAGCGGAACCTACGAGCAGTACTTC. The chain employs TRBV5-1 and TRBJ2-7, with D possibly matching TRBD2 (6 bases). CDR1 and CDR2 from the germline V gene are SGHRS and YFSETQ. Deletions cut 5 bases from V and 2 bases from J, with 8 bases between. The CDR3 has 12 residues.

The CDR3 is CASTKDRGTEAFF. In DNA, the CDR3 is TGTGCCAGCACTAAGGACAGGGGGACTGAAGCTTTCTTT. The chain links TRBV6-1 to TRBJ1-1; TRBD1 matches 10 bases. CDR1 and CDR2 from the germline V gene are MNHNS and SASEGT. Trimming removed 7 bases from V and 5 bases from J; junction bases left unmatched: 4. The CDR3 contains 13 residues.

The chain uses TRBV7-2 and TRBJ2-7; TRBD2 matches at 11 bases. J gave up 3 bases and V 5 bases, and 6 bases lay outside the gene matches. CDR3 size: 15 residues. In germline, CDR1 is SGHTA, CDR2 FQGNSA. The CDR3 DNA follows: TGTGCCAGCAGCCGAGGGACTAGCGGACACTACGAGCAGTACTTC. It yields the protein CASSRGTSGHYEQYF.

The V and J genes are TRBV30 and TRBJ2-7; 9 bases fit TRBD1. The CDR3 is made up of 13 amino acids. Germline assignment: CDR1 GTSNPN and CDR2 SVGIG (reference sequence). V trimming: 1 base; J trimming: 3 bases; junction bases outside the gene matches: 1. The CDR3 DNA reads TGTGCCTGGAGTGAGGACAGGGGCTACGAGCAGTACTTC. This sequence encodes CAWSEDRGYEQYF.

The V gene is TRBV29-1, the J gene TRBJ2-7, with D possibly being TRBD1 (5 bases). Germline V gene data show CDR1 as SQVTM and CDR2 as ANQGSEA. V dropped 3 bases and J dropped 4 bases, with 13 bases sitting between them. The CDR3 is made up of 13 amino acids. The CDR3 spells CSVEPDSGYEQYF. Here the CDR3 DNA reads TGCAGCGTTGAGCCAGACAGTGGATACGAGCAGTACTTC.

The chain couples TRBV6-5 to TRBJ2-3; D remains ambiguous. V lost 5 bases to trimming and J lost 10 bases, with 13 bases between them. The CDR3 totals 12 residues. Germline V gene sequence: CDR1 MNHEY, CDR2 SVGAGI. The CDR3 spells CASSDTSHAQYF. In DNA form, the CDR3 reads TGTGCCAGCAGTGACACCTCCCATGCGCAGTATTTT.